This T cell receptor beta chain appears in the sequencing data of a study of siplizumab effects on memory and regulatory T cells. Study-level findings and limits: For mappable alloreactive CD4+ clones, the mean Treg-derived fraction was around 74% with siplizumab and approximately 30% in controls. There appeared to be greater diversity in naive T cells than in memory cells, and naive T cells seemed major contributors to the alloresponse. Whether proliferating Tregs in siplizumab cultures suppress was not functionally confirmed.

The CDR3 runs to 16 residues. Germline V lookup: CDR1 SNHLY, CDR2 FYNNEI. Trimming removed 3 bases from V and 6 bases from J; junction bases left unmatched: 10. As concerns this clone: Its antigen remains unidentified.

Clones were read by immunoSEQ multiplex PCR, and TCRdb kept only the in-frame ones, dropping some. This table has some 99,000 clones, around 92% appearing once. The TCR comes from a human donor in good health. V usage is TRBV2 and J usage is TRBJ2-3, with 9 bases lining up with TRBD2. The sequenced sample was Tregs sorted from blood. CDR3 loop: CASSEIMRGGRDTQYF. DNA for the CDR3: TGTGCCAGCAGTGAGATCATGCGGGGGGGCCGGGATACGCAGTATTTT.